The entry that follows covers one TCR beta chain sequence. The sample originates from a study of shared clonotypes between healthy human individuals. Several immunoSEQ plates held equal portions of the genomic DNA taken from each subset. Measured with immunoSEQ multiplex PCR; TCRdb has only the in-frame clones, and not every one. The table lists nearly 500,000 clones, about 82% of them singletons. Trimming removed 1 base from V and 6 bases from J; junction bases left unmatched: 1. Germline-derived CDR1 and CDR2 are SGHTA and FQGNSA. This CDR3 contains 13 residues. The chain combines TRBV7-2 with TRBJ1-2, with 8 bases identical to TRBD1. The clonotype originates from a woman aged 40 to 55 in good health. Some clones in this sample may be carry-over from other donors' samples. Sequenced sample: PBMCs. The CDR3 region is CASSLVTGDGYTF. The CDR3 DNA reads TGTGCCAGCAGCTTAGTGACAGGGGATGGCTACACCTTC. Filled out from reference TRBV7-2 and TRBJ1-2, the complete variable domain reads GAGVSQSPSNKVTEKGKDVELRCDPISGHTALYWYRQSLGQGLEFLIYFQGNSAPDKSGLPSDRFSAERTGGSVSTLTIQRTQQEDSAVYLCASSLVTGDGYTFGSGTRLTVV.